One and the same sample provided the 4 T cell receptor beta chains below, sequenced in a study of beta chain features in type 1 diabetes. Expressed TCRB transcripts were sequenced because the isolated RNA had all been reverse transcribed beforehand. Only in-frame clones appear in the TCRdb table, and some are missing; sequencing was by immunoSEQ multiplex PCR. Of around 190,000 clones listed, more than 10% are singletons. Sequencing used central memory CD4+ T cells from blood. Every receptor here comes from a woman in her late teens or twenties in good health.

This clone was counted a few times. The sample contains more than one DNA sequence encoding this CDR3. The rearrangement links TRBV7-9 to TRBJ2-3; 9 bases are a match to TRBD2. The junction had 3 bases not matched to a gene; V was cut back by 2 bases and J by 3 bases. Germline loops: CDR1 SEHNR, CDR2 FQNEAQ (reference sequence). The length of the CDR3 is 15 residues. CDR3 loop: CASSLLAGLTDTQYF. In DNA form, the CDR3 reads TGTGCCAGCAGCTTACTAGCGGGGCTAACAGATACGCAGTATTTT.

This clone turned up a few times. This rearrangement joins TRBV6-5 to TRBJ2-1; 9 bases line up with TRBD2. The germline gives CDR1 MNHEY, CDR2 SVGAGI. V was clipped by 7 bases and J by 4 bases; unmatched bases: 8. The CDR3 consists of 15 residues. For the CDR3, the DNA is TGTGCCAGCACTGGGCGGGAGGGACCTTACAATGAGCAGTTCTTC. It encodes CASTGREGPYNEQFF.

The gene calls are TRBV11-2 and TRBJ2-3; D may be TRBD2 (6 bases). The CDR3 has 18 residues. V gave up 3 bases and J gave up 0 bases, with 19 bases separating them. Germline V lookup: CDR1 SGHAT, CDR2 FQNNGV. The CDR3: CASSFWESISGSTDTQYF. The CDR3 coding sequence is TGTGCCAGCAGCTTTTGGGAGTCTATCAGCGGGAGCACAGATACGCAGTATTTT.

CDR3 loop: CASTGTGSQETQYF. CDR3 DNA sequence: TGCGCCAGCACCGGGACAGGGAGCCAAGAGACCCAGTACTTC. This chain connects TRBV5-1 to TRBJ2-5, with 9 bases fitting TRBD1. V shed 6 bases and J 1 base; nucleotides not matched to a gene: 4. The germline CDR1 and CDR2 sequences are SGHRS and YFSETQ. The length of the CDR3 is 14 residues.